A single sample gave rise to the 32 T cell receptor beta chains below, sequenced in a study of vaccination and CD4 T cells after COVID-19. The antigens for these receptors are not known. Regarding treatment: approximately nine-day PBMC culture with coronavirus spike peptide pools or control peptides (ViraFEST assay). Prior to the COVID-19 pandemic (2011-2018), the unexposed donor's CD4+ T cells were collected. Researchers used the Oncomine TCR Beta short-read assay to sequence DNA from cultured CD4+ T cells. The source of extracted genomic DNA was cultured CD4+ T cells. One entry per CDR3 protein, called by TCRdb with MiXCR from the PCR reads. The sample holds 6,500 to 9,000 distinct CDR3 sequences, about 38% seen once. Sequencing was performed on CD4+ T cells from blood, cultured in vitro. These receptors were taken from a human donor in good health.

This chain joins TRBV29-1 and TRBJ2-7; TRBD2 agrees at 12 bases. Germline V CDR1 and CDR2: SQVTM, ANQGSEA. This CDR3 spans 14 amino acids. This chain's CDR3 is CSGGTSGRSYEQYF. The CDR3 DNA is TGCAGTGGAGGTACTAGCGGGAGGTCCTACGAGCAGTACTTC.

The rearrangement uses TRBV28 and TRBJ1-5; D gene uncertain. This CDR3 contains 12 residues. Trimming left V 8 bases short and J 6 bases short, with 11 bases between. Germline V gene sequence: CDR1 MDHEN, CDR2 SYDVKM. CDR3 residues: CASSGSGQPQHF. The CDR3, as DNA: TGTGCCAGCTCCGGGTCGGGTCAGCCCCAGCATTTT.

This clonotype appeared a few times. CDR3 nucleotide sequence: TGTGCCAGCAGCTTAGGACAGTACGACTACGAGCAGTACTTC. Its protein product is CASSLGQYDYEQYF. The chain links TRBV11-2 to TRBJ2-7, with D possibly being TRBD1 (5 bases). V was pared by 1 base and J by 3 bases, with 10 bases between. The CDR3 spans 14 residues. In germline, CDR1 is SGHAT, CDR2 FQNNGV.

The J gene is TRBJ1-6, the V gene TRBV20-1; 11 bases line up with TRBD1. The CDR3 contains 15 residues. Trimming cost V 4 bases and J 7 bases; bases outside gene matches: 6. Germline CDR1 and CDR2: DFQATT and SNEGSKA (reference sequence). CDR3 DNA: TGCAGTGCTAAGGACAGGGGGCGCGGAAATTCACCCCTCCACTTT. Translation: CSAKDRGRGNSPLHF.

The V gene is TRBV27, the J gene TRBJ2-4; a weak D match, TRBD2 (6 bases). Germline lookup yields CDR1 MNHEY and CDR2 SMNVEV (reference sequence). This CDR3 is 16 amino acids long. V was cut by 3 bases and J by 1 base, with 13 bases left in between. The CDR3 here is CASSLVGGKAKNIQYF. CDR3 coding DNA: TGTGCCAGCAGTTTGGTGGGGGGTAAGGCCAAAAACATTCAGTACTTC.

The DNA of the CDR3 is TGCAGTGCTAGGTCACAGGGGGTAATGGATGGCTACACCTTC. Its translation is CSARSQGVMDGYTF. The chain has TRBV20-1 and TRBJ1-2, with TRBD1 identical over 8 bases. Germline V gene sequence: CDR1 DFQATT, CDR2 SNEGSKA (reference sequence). V gave up 3 bases and J gave up 6 bases; unmatched junction bases: 9. This CDR3 contains 14 residues.

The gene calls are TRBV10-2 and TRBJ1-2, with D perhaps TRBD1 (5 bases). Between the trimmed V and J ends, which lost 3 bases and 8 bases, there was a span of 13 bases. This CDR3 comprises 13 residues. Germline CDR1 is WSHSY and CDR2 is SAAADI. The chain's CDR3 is CASSDTRGEGYTF. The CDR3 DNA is TGCGCCAGCAGTGACACGAGGGGAGAGGGCTACACCTTC.

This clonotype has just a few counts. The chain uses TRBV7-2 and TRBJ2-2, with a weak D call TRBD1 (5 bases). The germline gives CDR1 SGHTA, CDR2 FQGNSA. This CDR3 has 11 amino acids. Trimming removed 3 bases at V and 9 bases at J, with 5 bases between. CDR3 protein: CASSLGRELFF. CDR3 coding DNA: TGTGCCAGCAGCTTGGGGCGGGAGCTGTTTTTT.

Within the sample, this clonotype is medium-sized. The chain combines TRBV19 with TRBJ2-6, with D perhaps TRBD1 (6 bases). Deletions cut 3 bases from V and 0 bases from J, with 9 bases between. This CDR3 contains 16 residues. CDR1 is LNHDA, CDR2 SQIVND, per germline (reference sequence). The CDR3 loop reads CASSMGQASGANVLTF. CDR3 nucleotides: TGTGCCAGTAGTATGGGACAAGCCTCTGGGGCCAACGTCCTGACTTTC.

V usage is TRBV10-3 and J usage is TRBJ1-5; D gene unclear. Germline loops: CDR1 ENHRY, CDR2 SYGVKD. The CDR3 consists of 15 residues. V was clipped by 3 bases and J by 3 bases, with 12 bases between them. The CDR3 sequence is CAISDLGTINQPQHF. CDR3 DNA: TGTGCCATCAGTGATCTGGGAACGATCAATCAGCCCCAGCATTTT.

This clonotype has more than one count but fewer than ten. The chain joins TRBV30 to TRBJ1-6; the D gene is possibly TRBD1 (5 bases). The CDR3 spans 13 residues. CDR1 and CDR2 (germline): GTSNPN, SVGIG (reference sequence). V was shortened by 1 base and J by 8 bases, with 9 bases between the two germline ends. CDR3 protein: CAWSGGSHSPLHF. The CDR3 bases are TGTGCCTGGAGTGGGGGCTCCCATTCACCCCTCCACTTT.

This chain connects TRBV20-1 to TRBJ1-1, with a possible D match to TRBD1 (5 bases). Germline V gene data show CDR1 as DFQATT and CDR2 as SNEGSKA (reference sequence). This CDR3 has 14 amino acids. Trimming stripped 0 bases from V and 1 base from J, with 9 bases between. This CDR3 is CSARDVQENTEAFF. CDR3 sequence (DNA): TGCAGTGCTAGAGATGTACAGGAGAACACTGAAGCTTTCTTT.

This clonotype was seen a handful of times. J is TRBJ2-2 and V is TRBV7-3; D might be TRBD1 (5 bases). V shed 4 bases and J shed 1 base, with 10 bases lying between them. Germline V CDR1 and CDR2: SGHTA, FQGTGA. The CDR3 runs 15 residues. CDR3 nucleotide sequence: TGTGCCAGCAGCTCCCAGGGCGGGAACACCGGGGAGCTGTTTTTT. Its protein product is CASSSQGGNTGELFF.

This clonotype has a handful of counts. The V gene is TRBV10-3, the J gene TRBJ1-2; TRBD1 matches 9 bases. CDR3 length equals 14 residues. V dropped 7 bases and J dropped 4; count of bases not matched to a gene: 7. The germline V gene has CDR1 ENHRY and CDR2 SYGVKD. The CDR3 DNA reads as TGTGCCATCACCCCCGGGACAGGGTCCTATGGCTACACCTTC. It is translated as CAITPGTGSYGYTF.

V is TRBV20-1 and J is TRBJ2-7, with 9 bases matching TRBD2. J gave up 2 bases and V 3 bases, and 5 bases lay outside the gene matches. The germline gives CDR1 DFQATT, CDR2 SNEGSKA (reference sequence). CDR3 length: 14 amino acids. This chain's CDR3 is CSASRLAVTYEQYF. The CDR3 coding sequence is TGCAGTGCTAGTAGACTAGCGGTAACCTACGAGCAGTACTTC.

The CDR3 sequence is CASTPPLMRKKDTEAFF. The DNA of the CDR3 is TGTGCCAGCACCCCTCCCCTGATGAGGAAAAAGGACACTGAAGCTTTCTTT. The chain couples TRBV2 to TRBJ1-1; no firm D call. From germline, CDR1 is SNHLY and CDR2 FYNNEI. Trimming shortened V by 7 bases and J by 3 bases, and 24 bases separated the two germline ends. The length of the CDR3 is 17 residues.

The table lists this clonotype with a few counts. In DNA, the CDR3 is TGCCGACCCACTATATCAGAATACAATGAGCAGTTCTTC. Amino acid sequence: CRPTISEYNEQFF. V gene TRBV29-1 combines with J gene TRBJ2-1; no clear D. Germline assignment: CDR1 SQVTM and CDR2 ANQGSEA. The CDR3 loop spans 13 amino acids.

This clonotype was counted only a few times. The CDR3 spells CASSYSLGNTQYF. The DNA of the CDR3 is TGTGCCAGCAGTTACAGCTTGGGAAATACGCAGTATTTT. The J gene is TRBJ2-3, the V gene TRBV6-2 or TRBV6-3; D gene unclear. Germline V gene data show CDR1 as MNHEY and CDR2 as SVGEGT. V lost 2 bases to trimming and J lost 7 bases, with 10 bases between them. There are 13 residues in the CDR3.

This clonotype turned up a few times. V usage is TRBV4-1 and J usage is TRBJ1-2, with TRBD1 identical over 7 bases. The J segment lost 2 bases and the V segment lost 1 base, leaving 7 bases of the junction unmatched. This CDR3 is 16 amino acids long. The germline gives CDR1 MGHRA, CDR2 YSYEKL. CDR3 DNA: TGCGCCAGCAGCCAAGTTCCGGGACAGACAAACTATGGCTACACCTTC. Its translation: CASSQVPGQTNYGYTF.

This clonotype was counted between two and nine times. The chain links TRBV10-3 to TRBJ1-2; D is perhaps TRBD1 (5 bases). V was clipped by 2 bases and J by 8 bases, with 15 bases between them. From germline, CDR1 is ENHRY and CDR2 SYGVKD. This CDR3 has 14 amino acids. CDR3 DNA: TGTGCCATCAGTGAGGTGGGGGGAGAAGGCGGCTACACCTTC. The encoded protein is CAISEVGGEGGYTF.

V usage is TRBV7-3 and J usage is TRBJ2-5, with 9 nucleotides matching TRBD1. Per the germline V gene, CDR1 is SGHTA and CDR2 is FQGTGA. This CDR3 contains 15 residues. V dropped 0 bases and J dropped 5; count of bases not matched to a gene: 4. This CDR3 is CASSLTTGGWETQYF. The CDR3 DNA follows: TGTGCCAGCAGCTTAACGACAGGGGGTTGGGAGACCCAGTACTTC.

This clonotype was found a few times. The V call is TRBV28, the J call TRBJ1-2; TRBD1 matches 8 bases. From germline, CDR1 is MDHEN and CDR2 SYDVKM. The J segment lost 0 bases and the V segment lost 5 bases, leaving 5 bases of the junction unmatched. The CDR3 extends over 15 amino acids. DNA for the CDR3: TGTGCCAGCAGTGAACCGACAGGGGCTAACTATGGCTACACCTTC. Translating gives CASSEPTGANYGYTF.

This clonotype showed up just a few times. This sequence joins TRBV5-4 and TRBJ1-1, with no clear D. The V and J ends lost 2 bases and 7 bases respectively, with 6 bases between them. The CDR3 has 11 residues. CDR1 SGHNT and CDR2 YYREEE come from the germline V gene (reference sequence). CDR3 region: CASSFDREAFF. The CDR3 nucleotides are TGTGCCAGCAGCTTCGACCGTGAAGCTTTCTTT.

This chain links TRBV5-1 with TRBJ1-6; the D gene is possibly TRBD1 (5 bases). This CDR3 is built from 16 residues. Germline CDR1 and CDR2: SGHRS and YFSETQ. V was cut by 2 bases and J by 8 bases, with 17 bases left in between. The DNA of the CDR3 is TGCGCCAGCAGCTTCTCCGGGGGATATTATGATTCACCCCTCCACTTT. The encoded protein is CASSFSGGYYDSPLHF. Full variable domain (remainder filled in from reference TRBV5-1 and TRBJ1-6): KAGVTQTPRYLIKTRGQQVTLSCSPISGHRSVSWYQQTPGQGLQFLFEYFSETQRNKGNFPGRFSGRQFSNSRSEMNVSTLELGDSALYLCASSFSGGYYDSPLHFGNGTRLTVT.

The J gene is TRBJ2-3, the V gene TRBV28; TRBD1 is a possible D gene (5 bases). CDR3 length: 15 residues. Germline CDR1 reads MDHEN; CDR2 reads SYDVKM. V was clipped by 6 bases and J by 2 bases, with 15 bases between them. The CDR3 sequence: CASRQARQTTDTQYF. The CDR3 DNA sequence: TGTGCCAGCAGACAAGCCAGACAGACCACAGATACGCAGTATTTT. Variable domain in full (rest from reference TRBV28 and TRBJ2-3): DVKVTQSSRYLVKRTGEKVFLECVQDMDHENMFWYRQDPGLGLRLIYFSYDVKMKEKGDIPEGYSVSREKKERFSLILESASTNQTSMYLCASRQARQTTDTQYFGPGTRLTVL.

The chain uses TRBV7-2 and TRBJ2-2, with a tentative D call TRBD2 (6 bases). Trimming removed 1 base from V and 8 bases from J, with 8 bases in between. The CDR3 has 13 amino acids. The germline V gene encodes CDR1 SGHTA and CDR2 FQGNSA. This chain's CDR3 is CASSLDRGGELFF. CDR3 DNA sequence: TGTGCCAGCAGCTTAGATCGGGGGGGGGAGCTGTTTTTT.

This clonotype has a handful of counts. The CDR3 DNA follows: TGCAGTGCTAGGTTCAGGGGGCGGGCTGAAGCTTTCTTT. This codes for CSARFRGRAEAFF. The chain has TRBV20-1 and TRBJ1-1, with 8 positions matching TRBD1. J was trimmed by 6 bases and V by 3 bases; bases with no gene match: 6. CDR3 length: 13 amino acids. The germline V gene encodes CDR1 DFQATT and CDR2 SNEGSKA (reference sequence).

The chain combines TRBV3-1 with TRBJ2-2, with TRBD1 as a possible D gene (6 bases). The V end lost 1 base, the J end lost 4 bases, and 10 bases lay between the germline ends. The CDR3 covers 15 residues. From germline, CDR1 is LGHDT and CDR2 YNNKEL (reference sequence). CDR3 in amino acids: CASSQADRLTGELFF. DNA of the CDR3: TGTGCCAGCAGCCAAGCGGACAGACTCACCGGGGAGCTGTTTTTT.

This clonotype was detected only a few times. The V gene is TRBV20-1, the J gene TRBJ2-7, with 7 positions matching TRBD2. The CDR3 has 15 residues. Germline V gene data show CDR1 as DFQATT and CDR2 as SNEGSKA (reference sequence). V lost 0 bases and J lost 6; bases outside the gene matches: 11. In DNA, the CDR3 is TGCAGTGCTAGAGAATCCCTCGCGGGAGCGGGCGAGCAGTACTTC. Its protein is CSARESLAGAGEQYF.

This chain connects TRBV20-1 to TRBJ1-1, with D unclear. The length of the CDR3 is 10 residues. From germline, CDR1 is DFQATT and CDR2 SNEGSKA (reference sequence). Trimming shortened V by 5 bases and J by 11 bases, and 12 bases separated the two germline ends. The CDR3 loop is CSAHDLKAFF. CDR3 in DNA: TGCAGTGCTCACGACCTGAAGGCTTTCTTT.

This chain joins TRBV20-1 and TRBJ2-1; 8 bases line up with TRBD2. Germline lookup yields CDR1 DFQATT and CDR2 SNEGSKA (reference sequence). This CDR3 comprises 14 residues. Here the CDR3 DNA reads TGCAGCGGACGAAAGGGCGGGAGGAGCTATGAGCAGTTCTTC. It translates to CSGRKGGRSYEQFF.

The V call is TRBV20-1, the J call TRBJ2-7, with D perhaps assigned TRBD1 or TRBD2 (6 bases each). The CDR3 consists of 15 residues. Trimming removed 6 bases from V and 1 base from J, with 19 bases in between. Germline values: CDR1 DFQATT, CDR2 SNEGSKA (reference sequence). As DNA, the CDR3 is TGCAGTGCCATCAGGCAGGGGACTTATTCCTACGAGCAGTACTTC. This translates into CSAIRQGTYSYEQYF.